The T cell receptor beta chain described here comes from a study of regulatory T cells in long-lasting Graves disease (dated by TCRdb to 2020 to 2022). About the investigation overall: Patients with newly diagnosed Graves' disease had been on antithyroid drugs for under 3 months. Peripheral blood TCR sequencing and RNA sequencing compared persistent Graves' disease patients with newly diagnosed Graves' disease patients. The study was conducted in China and was registered as a clinical trial. A total of some 33 samples were covered by TCR sequencing, comprising about 13 persistent and about 20 newly diagnosed Graves' disease patients.

The germline V gene supplies CDR1 MDHEN and CDR2 SYDVKM. The CDR3, cysteine through phenylalanine, is 15 amino acids long. Kept here is only the CDR3 DNA, which spans 45 bases and is read in frame from base 1. V trim: 5 bases; J trim: 8 bases; unmatched bases: 9. The protocol used for the library was multiplex PCR. Instrument used: Illumina HiSeq 4000. CDR3 regions were amplified by Arm-PCR with iRepertoire HTBI primers to construct TCR beta libraries. Before sequencing, the PCR products went through gel purification. The study's processing was this. Across samples, around 62 TRBV and 13 to 15 TRBJ segments were identified and used for gene usage analysis of CDR3 amino acid clonotypes. COPE and FqMerger were used to merge filtered high-quality paired reads into contigs. Contigs were aligned with BLAST to IMGT TRBV, TRBD and TRBJ reference genes, and CDR3 was defined per IMGT. Any clonotype with a frequency above 0.1% was classified as a highly expanded clone. Repertoire diversity was measured by Shannon entropy, and V-J evenness by the Gini coefficient. A clonotype was considered public if more than one individual shared it. The public reads were reprocessed in TCRdb via fastp at Q25 and MiXCR, keeping in-frame beta chains. When rows share a CDR3 protein, they turn into one entry using the most common DNA and genes. The V and J calls and clone size come from TCRdb's table, not from the authors' own analysis. In this sample the table shows about 620,000 distinct CDR3 sequences, approximately 15% of which occur a single time. The ten largest account for under 20% of the sample.

Note on this clonotype: It lacks a known antigen. The input lacks base qualities; no much larger clone sits a single base away.

The sample's time point, from its label and the paper: newly diagnosed GD, antithyroid drugs for less than 3 months. RNA was extracted from PBMCs in TRIzol for both TCR sequencing and RNA sequencing. Graves' disease was diagnosed according to American Thyroid Association guidelines. The patients came from an endocrinology department in Xi'an, China. Each patient gave approximately 10 milliliters of peripheral blood, collected in an EDTA anticoagulant tube. PBMCs were isolated by Ficoll Paque Plus density gradient separation without further T cell sorting. An Agilent 2100 Bioanalyzer and agarose gel were used to assess RNA quality, and a NanoDrop 2000 was used to measure RNA concentration. The study at large found these results: Patients with persistent disease shared more public clonotypes (about 2,900) than newly diagnosed patients did (966). As a limitation, the authors acknowledged that the small sample size may reduce accuracy. Persistent disease showed preferential use of TRBV28, TRBJ1-2 and TRBJ2-5, whereas newly diagnosed disease favored TRBV20-1 and TRBJ2-1. Compared with newly diagnosed patients, persistent Graves' disease patients had lower TCR Shannon entropy and fewer highly expanded clones, which suggests clonal expansion. Sequencing and analysis were restricted to the TCR beta chain. Peripheral blood alone was examined, since thyroid tissue, which constituted the primary lesion, could not be accessed.

These records were also assigned to another study, of T cells in Graves' hyperthyroidism and ophthalmopathy. The second study, in turn, reports: Graves' hyperthyroidism was defined as stable when no progression to ophthalmopathy occurred over 18 months of follow-up. Hyperthyroidism patients were aged 18 to 65 years and newly diagnosed, with disease duration of less than 2 months. Any patient with an uncontrolled infection, another autoimmune disease, pregnancy or lactation was excluded. Clinical symptoms, serum thyroxine and TRAb, thyroid ultrasound, and orbital computed tomography formed the basis for the diagnoses. A first-round RT-PCR of the TCR CDR3 used the HTBI primer set with the Qiagen OneStep RT-PCR kit. Most expanded thyroid clonotypes (frequency above 0.001) were also found in blood, which suggests that blood repertoires may mirror thyroid immune responses. A model built on a 13 V-J signature distinguished ophthalmopathy from stable hyperthyroidism, reaching 87.88% sensitivity and 81% to 83% specificity in cross-validation and 80%/75% in testing. In validation, the model predicted progression to ophthalmopathy with approximately 69% sensitivity and roughly 72% specificity, a median of 6.5 months before onset. To identify distinguishing TCR V-J signatures, a discovery cohort of 100 patients was used, comprising approximately 40 with Graves' ophthalmopathy and some 57 with stable Graves' hyperthyroidism. Prospective prediction of ophthalmopathy was tested in an independent validation cohort of 18 to 20 hyperthyroidism patients and approximately 17 patients who later progressed to ophthalmopathy. For training and testing, the roughly 93 patients in the discovery cohort were randomly divided in a 7:3 ratio. Thyroid tissue and blood T-cell repertoires from several Graves' hyperthyroidism patients were also compared in the study. Once sampling was done, hyperthyroidism patients were given methimazole at a starting dose of 30 mg daily, whereas ophthalmopathy patients were given high-dose intravenous methylprednisolone. The libraries were constructed in a second round of multiplex PCR and then size-selected and purified. The libraries were sequenced on an Illumina HiSeq2000 using paired-end 100 bp reads. SOAPnuke was used to process the raw data, removing reads that contained adapters or uncalled bases, had a mean Phred below 15, or lacked an exact match to the constant primer or identifier. High-quality paired reads were merged using COPE v1.2.5, and each unique nucleotide sequence was defined as a clonotype. MiTCR v1.1 was used to align the clonotypes against IMGT TRBV, TRBD and TRBJ reference segments. The analysis included only V-J combinations with a frequency above 0.0001, which together covered approximately 99% of the repertoires. The TCS score was defined as F50 (clonal expansion) divided by E x V (chaos), with BLOSUM62-based TCRdist calculated between CDR3 peptides within each V-J. Welch's t-statistics and random forest reduced around 520 V-J features to some 14, which were used in a naive Bayes classifier (R e1071). No statistical method was used to set the sample size in advance, and investigators knew the group allocation. TCR Vbeta CDR3 sequencing of 140 or so peripheral blood samples (43 ophthalmopathy, about 74 hyperthyroidism and approximately 17 progressor patients) is reported in the paper.

The V and J genes are TRBV28 and TRBJ1-4, with 9 junctional bases fitting TRBD1. The TCR was taken from a woman in her twenties or thirties with Graves disease. Donor details come from another sample of the same person, matched by shared clones. Sequences were derived from peripheral blood mononuclear cells (PBMCs), sampled at new diagnosis, from a patient treated with antithyroid drugs. The DNA reads as follows: TGTGCCAGCAGTAAAAGGACAGGGGCTCAAGAAAAACTGTTTTTT. This codes for CASSKRTGAQEKLFF.